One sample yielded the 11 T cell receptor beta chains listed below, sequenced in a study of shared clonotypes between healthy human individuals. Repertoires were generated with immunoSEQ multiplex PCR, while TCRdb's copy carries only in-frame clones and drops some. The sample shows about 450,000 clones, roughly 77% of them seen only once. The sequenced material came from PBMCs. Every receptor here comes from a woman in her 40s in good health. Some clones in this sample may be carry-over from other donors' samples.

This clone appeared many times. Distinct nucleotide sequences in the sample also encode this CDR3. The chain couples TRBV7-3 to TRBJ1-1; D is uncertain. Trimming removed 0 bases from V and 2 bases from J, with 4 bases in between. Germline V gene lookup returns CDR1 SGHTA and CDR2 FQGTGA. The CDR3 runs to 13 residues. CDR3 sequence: CASSLTGNTEAFF. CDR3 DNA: TGTGCCAGCAGCTTAACGGGCAACACTGAAGCTTTCTTT.

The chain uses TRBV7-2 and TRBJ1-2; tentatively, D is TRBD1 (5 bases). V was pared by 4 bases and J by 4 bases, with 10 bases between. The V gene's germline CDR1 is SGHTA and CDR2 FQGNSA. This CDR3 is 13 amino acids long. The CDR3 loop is CASSSRGGYGYTF. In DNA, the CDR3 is TGTGCCAGCAGCTCAAGGGGCGGCTATGGCTACACCTTC.

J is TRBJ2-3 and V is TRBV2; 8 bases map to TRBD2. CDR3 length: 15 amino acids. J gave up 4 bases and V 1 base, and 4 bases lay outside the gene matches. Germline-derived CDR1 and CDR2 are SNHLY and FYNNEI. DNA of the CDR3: TGTGCCAGCAGTGAAGGAGCGGGAGTGGCAGATACGCAGTATTTT. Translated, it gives CASSEGAGVADTQYF.

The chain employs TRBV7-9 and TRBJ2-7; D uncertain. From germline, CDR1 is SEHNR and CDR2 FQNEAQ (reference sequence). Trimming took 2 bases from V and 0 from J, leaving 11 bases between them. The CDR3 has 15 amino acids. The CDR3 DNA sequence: TGTGCCAGCAGCTTACTGCAGTCCCTCTCCTACGAGCAGTACTTC. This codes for CASSLLQSLSYEQYF.

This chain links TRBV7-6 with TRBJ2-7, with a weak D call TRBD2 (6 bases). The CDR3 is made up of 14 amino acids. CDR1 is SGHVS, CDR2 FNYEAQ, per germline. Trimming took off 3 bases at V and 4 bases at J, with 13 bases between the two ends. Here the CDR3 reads CASSLAGLIYEQYF. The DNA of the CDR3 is TGTGCCAGCAGCTTGGCGGGATTGATATACGAGCAGTACTTC.

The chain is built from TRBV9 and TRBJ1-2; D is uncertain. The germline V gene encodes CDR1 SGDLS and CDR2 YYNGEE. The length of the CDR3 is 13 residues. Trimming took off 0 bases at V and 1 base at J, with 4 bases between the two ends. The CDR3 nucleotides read TGTGCCAGCAGCGTAGTATATAACTATGGCTACACCTTC. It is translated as CASSVVYNYGYTF.

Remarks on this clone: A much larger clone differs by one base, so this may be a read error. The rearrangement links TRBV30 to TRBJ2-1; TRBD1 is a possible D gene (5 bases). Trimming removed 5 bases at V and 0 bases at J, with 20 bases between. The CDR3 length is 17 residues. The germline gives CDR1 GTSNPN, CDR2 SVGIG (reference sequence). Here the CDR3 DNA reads TGTGCCTGGGGTAGGGGCAACTTGCGCTTCTCCTACAATGAGCAGTTCTTC. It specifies CAWGRGNLRFSYNEQFF.

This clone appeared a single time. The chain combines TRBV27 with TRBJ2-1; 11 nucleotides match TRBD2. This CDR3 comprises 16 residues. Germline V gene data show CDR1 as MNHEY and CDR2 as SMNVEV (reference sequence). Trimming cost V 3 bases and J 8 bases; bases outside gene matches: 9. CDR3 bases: TGTGCCAGCAGTTTCATCGTTAGCGGGAGGGTATATGAGCAGTTCTTC. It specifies CASSFIVSGRVYEQFF.

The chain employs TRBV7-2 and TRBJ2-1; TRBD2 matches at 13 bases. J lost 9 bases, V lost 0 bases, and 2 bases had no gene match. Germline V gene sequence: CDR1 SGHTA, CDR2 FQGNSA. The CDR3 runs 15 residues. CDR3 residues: CASSLAGLAGVEQFF. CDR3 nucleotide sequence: TGTGCCAGCAGCTTAGCAGGACTAGCGGGAGTTGAGCAGTTCTTC.

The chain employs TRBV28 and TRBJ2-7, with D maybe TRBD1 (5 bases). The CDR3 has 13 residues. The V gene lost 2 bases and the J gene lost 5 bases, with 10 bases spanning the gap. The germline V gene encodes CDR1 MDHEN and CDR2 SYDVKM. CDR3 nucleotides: TGTGCCAGCAGTTTAATAATAGGGGACGAGCAGTACTTC. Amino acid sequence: CASSLIIGDEQYF.

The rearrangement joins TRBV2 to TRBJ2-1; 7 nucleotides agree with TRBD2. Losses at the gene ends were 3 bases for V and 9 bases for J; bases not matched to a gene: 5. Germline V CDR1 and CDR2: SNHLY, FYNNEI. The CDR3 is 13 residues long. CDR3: CASSESREIEQFF. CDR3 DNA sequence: TGTGCCAGCAGTGAGTCGCGGGAGATTGAGCAGTTCTTC.